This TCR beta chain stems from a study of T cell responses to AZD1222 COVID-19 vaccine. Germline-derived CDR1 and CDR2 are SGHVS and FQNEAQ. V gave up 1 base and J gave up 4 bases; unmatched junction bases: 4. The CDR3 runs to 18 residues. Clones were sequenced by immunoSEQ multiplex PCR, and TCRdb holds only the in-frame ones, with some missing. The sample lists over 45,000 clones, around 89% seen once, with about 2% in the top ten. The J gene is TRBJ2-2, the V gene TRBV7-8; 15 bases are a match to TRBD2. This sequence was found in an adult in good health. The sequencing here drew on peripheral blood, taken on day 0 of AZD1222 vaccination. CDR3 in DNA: TGTGCCAGCAGCTTAGGAGGGACTAGCGGGAGGAGCACCGGGGAGCTGTTTTTT. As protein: CASSLGGTSGRSTGELFF.